The text below deals with one TCR beta chain. What it binds is not known. These data belong to a study of cytomegalovirus exposure and HLA in healthy donors. Study context: In an earlier analysis, almost 120 million unique TCR beta sequences were found from approximately 190 million T cells.

The germline CDR1 and CDR2 sequences are SGHRS and YFSETQ. The CDR3 totals 15 residues. The J segment lost 5 bases and the V segment lost 6 bases, leaving 13 bases of the junction unmatched. Findings and limits, study-wide: According to a later analysis, donors in an Asian-associated ancestry cluster reportedly had fewer N-insertions than the approximately 670-donor mean. Analysis was carried out at a later point, and it linked a missense DCLRE1C variant to TCR beta V- and J-gene trimming. TCR beta chains numbering some 160 were designated cytomegalovirus-associated.

This PCR relied on a set of 60 Vbeta primers and 13 Jbeta primers. Only in-frame clones appear in the TCRdb table, and some are missing; sequencing was by immunoSEQ multiplex PCR. The repertoire holds under 150,000 clones, about 78% seen once, with over 2.5% in the top ten. The receptor comes from a male donor in good health and CMV-seronegative. The V call is TRBV5-1, the J call TRBJ2-5, with TRBD2 matching over 7 bases. Material: PBMCs. The CDR3 DNA reads as TGCGCCAGCACCCCAAACAACGGGGGGTTGGAGACCCAGTACTTC. Its translation is CASTPNNGGLETQYF.